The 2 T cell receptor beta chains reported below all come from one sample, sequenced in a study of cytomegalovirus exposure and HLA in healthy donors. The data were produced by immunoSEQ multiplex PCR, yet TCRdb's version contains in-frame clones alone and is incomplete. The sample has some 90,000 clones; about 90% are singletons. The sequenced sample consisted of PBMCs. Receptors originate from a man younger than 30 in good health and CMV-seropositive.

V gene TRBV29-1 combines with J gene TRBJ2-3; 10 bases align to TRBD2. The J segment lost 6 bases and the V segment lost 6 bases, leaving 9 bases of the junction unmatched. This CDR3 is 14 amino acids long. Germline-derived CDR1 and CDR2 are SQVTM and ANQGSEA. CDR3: CSVSSSGSKDTQYF. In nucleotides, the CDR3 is TGCAGCGTCTCTTCTAGCGGGAGTAAGGATACGCAGTATTTT.

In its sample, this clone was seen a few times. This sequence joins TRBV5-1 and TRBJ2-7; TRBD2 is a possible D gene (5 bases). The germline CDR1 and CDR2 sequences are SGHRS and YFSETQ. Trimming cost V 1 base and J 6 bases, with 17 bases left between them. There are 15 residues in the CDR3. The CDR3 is CASSLNSGSVSEQYF. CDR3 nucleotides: TGCGCCAGCAGCTTGAATTCGGGTAGCGTAAGCGAGCAGTACTTC.